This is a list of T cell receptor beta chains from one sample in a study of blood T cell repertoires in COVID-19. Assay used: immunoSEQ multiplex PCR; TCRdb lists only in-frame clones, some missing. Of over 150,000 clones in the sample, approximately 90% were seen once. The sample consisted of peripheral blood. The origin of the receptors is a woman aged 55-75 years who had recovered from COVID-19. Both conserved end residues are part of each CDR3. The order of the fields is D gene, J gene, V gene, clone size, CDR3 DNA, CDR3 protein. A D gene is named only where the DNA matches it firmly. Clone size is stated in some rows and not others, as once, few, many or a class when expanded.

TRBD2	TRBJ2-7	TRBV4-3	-	TGCGCCAGCAGCCAGGCCGCCAACCTACTAGCGGGGGGGCCCTACGAGCAGTACTTC	CASSQAANLLAGGPYEQYF
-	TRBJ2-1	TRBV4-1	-	TGCGCCAGCAGCCAAGGGGCAGGCTACTCCTACAATGAGCAGTTCTTC	CASSQGAGYSYNEQFF
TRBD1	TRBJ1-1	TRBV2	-	TGTGCCAGCAGTGTTGGGACAGGGAATATTAACACTGAAGCTTTCTTT	CASSVGTGNINTEAFF
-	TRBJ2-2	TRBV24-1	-	TGTGCCACACAGGATACGAACACCGGGGAGCTGTTTTTT	CATQDTNTGELFF
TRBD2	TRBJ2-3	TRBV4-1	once	TGCGCCAGCGGATCGGGCCGGGACTACGATGTTGATACGCAGTATTTT	CASGSGRDYDVDTQYF
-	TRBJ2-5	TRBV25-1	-	TGTGCCAGCAGGACCGGTCCAACGCTCGGGGAGACCCAGTACTTC	CASRTGPTLGETQYF
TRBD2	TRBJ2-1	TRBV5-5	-	TGTGCCAGCAGCTTGGGGCCCTTAGCGGGGGGTTGGTTCTTC	CASSLGPLAGGWFF
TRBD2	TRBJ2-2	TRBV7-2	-	TGTGCCAGCCTGACTAGCGGGGGGCCCGGGGAGCTGTTTTTT	CASLTSGGPGELFF
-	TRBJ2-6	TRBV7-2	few	TGTGCCAGCAGCTTCCGGGTTGGGGCCAACGTCCTGACTTTC	CASSFRVGANVLTF
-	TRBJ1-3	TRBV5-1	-	TGCGCCAGCAGCACCACTGGACCGGGGTTGGGAAACACCATATATTTT	CASSTTGPGLGNTIYF
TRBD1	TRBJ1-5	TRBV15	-	TGTGCCACCAGCGCTGGGACAGGGTTAGAACAGCCCCAGCATTTT	CATSAGTGLEQPQHF
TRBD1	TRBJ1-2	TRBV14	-	TGTGCCAGCAGCCCCTCACAGGGGGCCCTTGTTATCTATGGCTACACCTTC	CASSPSQGALVIYGYTF
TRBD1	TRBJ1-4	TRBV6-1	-	TGTGCCAGCAGTGAGCGACAGGGGATTTTGACTAATGAAAAACTGTTTTTT	CASSERQGILTNEKLFF
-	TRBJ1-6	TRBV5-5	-	TGTGCCAGCAGCTTGGTAACAGGCAATAATTCACCCCTCCACTTT	CASSLVTGNNSPLHF
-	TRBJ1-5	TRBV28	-	TGTGCCAGCAGTAAGGAGGGTAGCAATCAGCCCCAGCATTTT	CASSKEGSNQPQHF
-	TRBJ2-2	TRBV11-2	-	TGTGCCAGCAGCGAGCCGGGGGGCCGGAACACCGGGGAGCTGTTTTTT	CASSEPGGRNTGELFF
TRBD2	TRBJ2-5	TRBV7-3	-	TGTGCCAGCAGCCTCAGCGGGGGGGCCCCAGAGACCCAGTACTTC	CASSLSGGAPETQYF
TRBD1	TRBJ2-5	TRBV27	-	TGTGCCAGCAGGGAATTACAGGGGGCGCGTGAGACCCAGTACTTC	CASRELQGARETQYF
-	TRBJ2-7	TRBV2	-	TGTGCCAGCAGTGTGGAGGGGGGGCCCTCCCCCGAGCAGTACTTC	CASSVEGGPSPEQYF
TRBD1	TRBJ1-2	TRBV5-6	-	TGTGCCAGCAGCTGGGACAGGGGGTTTGTGAGGGGCTACACCTTC	CASSWDRGFVRGYTF
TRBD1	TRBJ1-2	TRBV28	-	TGTGCCAGCAGGTTCCGGGACAGGGATGGCTACACCTTC	CASRFRDRDGYTF
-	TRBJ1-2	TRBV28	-	TGTGCCAGCACCCCCGGGGGGGGCATGGGCTATGGCTACACCTTC	CASTPGGGMGYGYTF
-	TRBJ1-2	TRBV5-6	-	TGTGCCAGCAGCTTGGATCGGGCCCAGCGGGGCTATGGCTACACCTTC	CASSLDRAQRGYGYTF
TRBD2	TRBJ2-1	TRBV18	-	TGTGCCAGCTCACCTCTTCTGGGACTAGTGAATGACGAGCAGTTCTTC	CASSPLLGLVNDEQFF
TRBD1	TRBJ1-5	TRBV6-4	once	TGTGCCAGCAGTGAGCAGGGGGCAAATCAGCCCCAGCATTTT	CASSEQGANQPQHF
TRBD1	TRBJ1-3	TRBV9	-	TGTGCCAGCAGCGGGCCGGGACAGCTCTCTGGAAACACCATATATTTT	CASSGPGQLSGNTIYF
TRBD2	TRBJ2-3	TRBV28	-	TGTGCCAGCAGTTCGGGGGGGGCGGGAGATACGCAGTATTTT	CASSSGGAGDTQYF
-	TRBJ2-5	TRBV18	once	TGTGCCAGCTCACCACCGGGAGGTGGAGAGACCCAGTACTTC	CASSPPGGGETQYF
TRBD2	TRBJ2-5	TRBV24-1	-	TGTGCCACCGCGCGGGGGGGGATTGAGACCCAGTACTTC	CATARGGIETQYF
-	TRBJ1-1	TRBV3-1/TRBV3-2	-	TGTGCCAGCAGCCCTCAGGGCCAGCCGAACACTGAAGCTTTCTTT	CASSPQGQPNTEAFF
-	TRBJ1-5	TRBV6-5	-	TGTGCCAGCAGTTACGACTATAATCAGCCCCAGCATTTT	CASSYDYNQPQHF
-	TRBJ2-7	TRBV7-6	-	TGTGCCAGCAGCTCGAGCTCCTACGAGCAGTACTTC	CASSSSSYEQYF
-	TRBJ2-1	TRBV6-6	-	TGTGCCAGCAACGAGAGTCAGGGGAAGAATGAGCAGTTCTTC	CASNESQGKNEQFF
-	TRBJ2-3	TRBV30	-	TGTGCCTGGAGTCCCTTTGACTGGACAGATACGCAGTATTTT	CAWSPFDWTDTQYF
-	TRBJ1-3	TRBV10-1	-	TGCGCCAGCAGTGGAGAACCGTCACGAGGCGGAAACACCATATATTTT	CASSGEPSRGGNTIYF
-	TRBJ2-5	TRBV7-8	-	TGTGCCAGCAGCTTAGTGACGAGGAACGGGGGGCAAGAAACCCAGTACTTC	CASSLVTRNGGQETQYF
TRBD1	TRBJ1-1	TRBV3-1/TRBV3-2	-	TGTGCCAGCAGCCGATCAGACCCCGGGACAGGTCCTGAAGCTTTCTTT	CASSRSDPGTGPEAFF
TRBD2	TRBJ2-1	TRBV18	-	TGTGCCAGCTCACCACAGGGGACTAGCGGATACAATGAGCAGTTCTTC	CASSPQGTSGYNEQFF